This T cell receptor (beta chain) came from a study of T cell responses to AZD1222 COVID-19 vaccine. About the research overall: Whether given at about 4 or about 12 weeks, second doses were pooled. General study findings and limits: Donors, mostly white British, included more females; clonal diversity was possibly underestimated. Only a handful of individuals given AZD1222 were seropositive at baseline. In all cases, repertoires were sampled only after the peak T cell response.

The method was immunoSEQ multiplex PCR; TCRdb's version includes in-frame clones alone and lacks a portion of them. Of tens of thousands of clones detected, around 90% appear once; the ten largest clones hold roughly 2.5%. Notes on this clone: Its antigen is unknown.

The CDR3 sequence is 13 residues long. Germline V gives CDR1 SGHKS, CDR2 YYEKEE (reference sequence). The trim removed 2 bases at V and 8 bases at J, leaving 1 base unmatched. This receptor was identified in an adult in good health. This rearrangement joins TRBV5-5 to TRBJ2-1; 10 nucleotides align to TRBD1. Material: peripheral blood, obtained on day 0 of AZD1222 vaccination. In nucleotides, the CDR3 is TGTGCCAGCAGCTTCGGGACAGGGGATGAGCAGTTCTTC. Translation gives CASSFGTGDEQFF.